The rows below give T cell receptor beta chains drawn from one sample of a study of T-cell reconstitution after alpha-beta-depleted transplantation in children. MiXCR, applied by TCRdb to the PCR reads, yields one record per CDR3 protein. Here the sample spans some 590,000 distinct CDR3 sequences, under 12% being singletons. The sequenced sample was PBMCs from the stem cell graft donor, obtained from the stem cell graft. All receptors come from a human donor who donated a stem cell graft to a child with acute myeloid leukemia. The conserved cysteine and the conserved F or W are not part of the CDR3 here. The order of the fields is D gene, clone size, V gene, CDR3 protein. D genes are given only for firm matches. The size entry is marked missing in some rows and otherwise reads once, few, many or a size class.

d_gene: TRBD2
abundance: few
v_gene: TRBV2
CDR3aa: ASSEGASGSGEQY

d_gene: -
abundance: many
v_gene: TRBV20-1
CDR3aa: SARSSTDTQY

d_gene: -
abundance: many
v_gene: TRBV10-3
CDR3aa: AISDPTGSSEKLF

d_gene: -
abundance: -
v_gene: TRBV19
CDR3aa: ASSGRVGAF

d_gene: TRBD1
abundance: few
v_gene: TRBV5-1
CDR3aa: ASSWFGTGNYEQY

d_gene: -
abundance: few
v_gene: TRBV16
CDR3aa: ASSRDFNYGYT

d_gene: -
abundance: few
v_gene: TRBV7-2
CDR3aa: ASTILGNGASPLH

d_gene: -
abundance: many
v_gene: TRBV9
CDR3aa: ASSEVGVSGEQY

d_gene: -
abundance: -
v_gene: TRBV4-2
CDR3aa: AMSRGLGEQF

d_gene: TRBD2
abundance: -
v_gene: TRBV12-5
CDR3aa: ASATGLADYNEQF

d_gene: TRBD2
abundance: -
v_gene: TRBV7-3
CDR3aa: ASSPGLSYVEQY

d_gene: -
abundance: few
v_gene: TRBV7-8
CDR3aa: ASTRGTVQETQY

d_gene: -
abundance: few
v_gene: TRBV20-1
CDR3aa: SARAPDRAGETQY

d_gene: -
abundance: few
v_gene: TRBV18
CDR3aa: ASSPPLRLARWNEQF

d_gene: TRBD2
abundance: many
v_gene: TRBV11-2
CDR3aa: ASSRLISGRYNEQF

d_gene: TRBD2
abundance: few
v_gene: TRBV12-3/TRBV12-4
CDR3aa: ASSLTSGRAVGGEQF

d_gene: -
abundance: many
v_gene: TRBV5-1
CDR3aa: ASSFGQQGFETQY

d_gene: TRBD1
abundance: few
v_gene: TRBV12-3/TRBV12-4
CDR3aa: ASSPRTGPYNEQF

d_gene: -
abundance: few
v_gene: TRBV11-2
CDR3aa: ASSLVPEIYEQY

d_gene: -
abundance: many
v_gene: TRBV20-1
CDR3aa: SASGGHNEQF

d_gene: -
abundance: few
v_gene: TRBV7-9
CDR3aa: ASSLRGAGRSNEQF

d_gene: -
abundance: -
v_gene: TRBV30
CDR3aa: AWKRSAGDEQF

d_gene: -
abundance: -
v_gene: TRBV15
CDR3aa: ATSSRVMEGYT

d_gene: -
abundance: many
v_gene: TRBV6-5
CDR3aa: ASSYSRKGSAGANVLT

d_gene: -
abundance: -
v_gene: TRBV5-1
CDR3aa: ASGVGGAGDEQF

d_gene: -
abundance: -
v_gene: TRBV12-3/TRBV12-4
CDR3aa: ASSLDGAANIDTQY

d_gene: -
abundance: -
v_gene: TRBV6-2/TRBV6-3
CDR3aa: ASSPKWEQF

d_gene: -
abundance: many
v_gene: TRBV7-9
CDR3aa: ASRSGPPYNEQF

d_gene: TRBD2
abundance: few
v_gene: TRBV7-2
CDR3aa: ASKKREGETQY

d_gene: TRBD2
abundance: few
v_gene: TRBV7-2
CDR3aa: ASRKGGSTYEQY

d_gene: -
abundance: -
v_gene: TRBV20-1
CDR3aa: SASVGQETQY

d_gene: TRBD1
abundance: few
v_gene: TRBV20-1
CDR3aa: SANPPGGSVTDTQY

d_gene: -
abundance: -
v_gene: TRBV20-1
CDR3aa: SAVLAYNEQF

d_gene: -
abundance: -
v_gene: TRBV12-3/TRBV12-4
CDR3aa: ATSELGNEQF

d_gene: -
abundance: few
v_gene: TRBV15
CDR3aa: ATSRATGRGGTEAF

d_gene: -
abundance: -
v_gene: TRBV9
CDR3aa: ASSCNEKLF

d_gene: -
abundance: many
v_gene: TRBV7-6
CDR3aa: ASSLDTKYEQY

d_gene: -
abundance: many
v_gene: TRBV15
CDR3aa: ATSRDRVGETQY

d_gene: -
abundance: -
v_gene: TRBV28
CDR3aa: ASSFMGSETQY

d_gene: TRBD2
abundance: -
v_gene: TRBV20-1
CDR3aa: SARPTSGRALVTGELF

d_gene: -
abundance: -
v_gene: TRBV7-2
CDR3aa: ASSTPVDYPSTDTQY

d_gene: TRBD1
abundance: many
v_gene: TRBV7-7
CDR3aa: ASSPGAGQGAYEQY

d_gene: TRBD2
abundance: -
v_gene: TRBV7-2
CDR3aa: ASSFGASGSIDEQF

d_gene: -
abundance: few
v_gene: TRBV7-2
CDR3aa: ASSPHQAVLEQF

d_gene: -
abundance: -
v_gene: TRBV27
CDR3aa: ASSLSRGNYGYT

d_gene: -
abundance: few
v_gene: TRBV27
CDR3aa: ATGGRQSTDTQY

d_gene: TRBD1
abundance: many
v_gene: TRBV7-2
CDR3aa: ASSLGKQGIQY

d_gene: TRBD1
abundance: -
v_gene: TRBV7-9
CDR3aa: ASSWDSQVSEQY

d_gene: TRBD1
abundance: many
v_gene: TRBV7-9
CDR3aa: ASSLPTGGDEQY

d_gene: TRBD1
abundance: few
v_gene: TRBV7-3
CDR3aa: ASSLKDHSGTGRPGELF

d_gene: TRBD1
abundance: many
v_gene: TRBV29-1
CDR3aa: SVEDLGQGFVEYTEAF

d_gene: TRBD2
abundance: -
v_gene: TRBV10-3
CDR3aa: AISGGLASTDTQY

d_gene: -
abundance: few
v_gene: TRBV12-3/TRBV12-4
CDR3aa: ASSLTTSSYEQY

d_gene: TRBD1
abundance: few
v_gene: TRBV6-5
CDR3aa: ASSSQRRQGYYEQY

d_gene: -
abundance: few
v_gene: TRBV9
CDR3aa: ASSEDTYNYGYT

d_gene: -
abundance: few
v_gene: TRBV6-5
CDR3aa: ASSYSGFSSTDTQY

d_gene: -
abundance: -
v_gene: TRBV30
CDR3aa: AWSPTKSDTQY

d_gene: -
abundance: many
v_gene: TRBV7-2
CDR3aa: ASSLVRQETQY

d_gene: TRBD1
abundance: many
v_gene: TRBV5-1
CDR3aa: ASTRQGSDTQY